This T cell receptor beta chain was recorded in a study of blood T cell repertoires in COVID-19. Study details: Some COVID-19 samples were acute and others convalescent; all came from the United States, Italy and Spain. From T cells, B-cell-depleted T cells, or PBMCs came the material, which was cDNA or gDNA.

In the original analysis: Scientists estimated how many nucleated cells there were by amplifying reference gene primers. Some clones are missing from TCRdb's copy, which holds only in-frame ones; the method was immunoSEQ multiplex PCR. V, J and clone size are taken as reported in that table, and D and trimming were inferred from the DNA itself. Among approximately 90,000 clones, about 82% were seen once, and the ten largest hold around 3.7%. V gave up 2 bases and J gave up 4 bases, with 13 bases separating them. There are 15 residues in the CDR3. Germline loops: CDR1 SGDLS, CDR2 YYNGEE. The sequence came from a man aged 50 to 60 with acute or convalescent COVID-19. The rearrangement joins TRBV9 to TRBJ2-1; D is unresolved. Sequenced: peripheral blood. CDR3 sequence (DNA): TGTGCCAGCAGCGTTGGCGGCACAACATACAATGAGCAGTTCTTC. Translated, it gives CASSVGGTTYNEQFF.